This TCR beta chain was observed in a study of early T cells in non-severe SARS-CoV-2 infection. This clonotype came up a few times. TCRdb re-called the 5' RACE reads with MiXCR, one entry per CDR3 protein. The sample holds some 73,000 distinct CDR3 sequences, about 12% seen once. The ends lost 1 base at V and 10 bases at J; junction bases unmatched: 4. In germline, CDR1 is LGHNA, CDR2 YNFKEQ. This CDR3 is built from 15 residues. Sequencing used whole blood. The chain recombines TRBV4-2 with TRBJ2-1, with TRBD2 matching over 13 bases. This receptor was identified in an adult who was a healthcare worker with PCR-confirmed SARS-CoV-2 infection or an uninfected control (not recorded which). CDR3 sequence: CASSQGLAGGREQFF. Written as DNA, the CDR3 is TGTGCCAGCAGCCAAGGACTAGCGGGAGGAAGAGAGCAGTTCTTC.